These 25 T cell receptor beta chains were all obtained from the same sample, sequenced in a study of control samples from healthy donors and cancer patients. Assay: immunoSEQ multiplex PCR; the TCRdb copy retains only in-frame clones and omits some. This sample carries about 170,000 clones, approximately 90% of them seen once, and the ten largest clones take 9.5% to 15%. Material for sequencing was blood. These receptors all come from a man between 25 and 39 years old in good health.

This chain uses TRBV28 with TRBJ1-6; the D gene is possibly TRBD1 (6 bases). The V end was cut by 2 bases, the J end by 4 bases, with 6 bases between. The length of the CDR3 is 14 residues. CDR1 and CDR2 from the germline V gene are MDHEN and SYDVKM. The CDR3 region has the DNA TGTGCCAGCAGTTTAAGGGGGTATAATTCACCCCTCCACTTT. This encodes CASSLRGYNSPLHF.

The gene calls are TRBV7-2 and TRBJ1-5; D gene uncertain. The CDR3 has 15 residues. Trimming took off 5 bases at V and 1 base at J, with 12 bases between the two ends. The germline V gene encodes CDR1 SGHTA and CDR2 FQGNSA. CDR3 loop: CASSLIGLSNQPQHF. The CDR3 DNA reads TGTGCCAGCAGCCTAATTGGCCTGAGCAATCAGCCCCAGCATTTT.

The chain carries TRBV3-1 (or the pseudogene TRBV3-2) and TRBJ2-3, with D maybe TRBD2 (5 bases). V was shortened by 4 bases and J by 4 bases, with 12 bases between the two germline ends. The CDR3 extends over 14 amino acids. Germline CDR1 reads LGHDT; CDR2 reads YNNKEL (reference sequence). CDR3 protein: CASSPSGGPDTQYF. CDR3 coding DNA: TGTGCCAGCAGCCCGAGCGGTGGCCCAGATACGCAGTATTTT.

The chain carries TRBV3-1 (or the pseudogene TRBV3-2) and TRBJ1-5; a possible D gene is TRBD1 (5 bases). The CDR3 contains 14 residues. Per the germline V gene, CDR1 is LGHDT and CDR2 is YNNKEL (reference sequence). Trimming left V 4 bases short and J 3 bases short, with 10 bases between. CDR3 nucleotides: TGTGCCAGCAGCCTCTCCGGGGCCAATCAGCCCCAGCATTTT. Its translation: CASSLSGANQPQHF.

The gene calls are TRBV10-3 and TRBJ2-5; 10 nucleotides match TRBD1. CDR1 is ENHRY, CDR2 SYGVKD, per germline. CDR3 length: 14 amino acids. V lost 5 bases to trimming and J lost 5 bases; unmatched junction nucleotides: 5. CDR3 residues: CAISQGQGRETQYF. The CDR3 region has the DNA TGTGCCATCAGTCAGGGACAGGGGAGGGAGACCCAGTACTTC.

Concerning this clone itself: This CDR3 is also generated by other DNA sequences in the sample. V is TRBV5-1 and J is TRBJ1-1; perhaps TRBD1 as D (5 bases). Looked up from germline, CDR1 is SGHRS and CDR2 is YFSETQ. The ends were cut back, 1 base at V and 5 bases at J, with 12 bases in the middle. This CDR3 contains 14 residues. The CDR3 DNA follows: TGCGCCAGCAGCTTGACAGGAGGTCGGACTGAAGCTTTCTTT. This encodes CASSLTGGRTEAFF.

This clone was picked up one time. Other DNA sequences within the sample encode an identical CDR3. J is TRBJ1-5 and V is TRBV12-3 or TRBV12-4; no clear D. Deletions cut 1 base from V and 4 bases from J, with 2 bases between. The CDR3 extends over 12 amino acids. CDR3 region: CASSLGNQPQHF. In DNA, the CDR3 is TGTGCCAGCAGTTTAGGAAATCAGCCCCAGCATTTT.

With respect to this clone: Its ends do not fully match the called genes, so a read error is possible. This chain links TRBV2 with TRBJ1-6; 7 positions match TRBD1. The CDR3 is made up of 12 amino acids. The germline V gene encodes CDR1 SNHLY and CDR2 FYNNEI. The CDR3 loop reads CASSLVDRPEGF. CDR3 sequence (DNA): TGTGCCAGCTCCCTAGTGGACAGGCCCGAGGGGTTT.

This sequence joins TRBV5-1 and TRBJ2-1; a possible D gene is TRBD2 (6 bases). Trimming took 0 bases from V and 6 from J, leaving 13 bases between them. This CDR3 is 15 amino acids long. The germline V gene has CDR1 SGHRS and CDR2 YFSETQ. CDR3 nucleotide sequence: TGCGCCAGCAGCTTGGTGTTTGGGGGGTCCAATGAGCAGTTCTTC. This gives the protein CASSLVFGGSNEQFF.

This chain connects TRBV27 to TRBJ1-1; 7 bases agree with TRBD1. Germline CDR1 and CDR2: MNHEY and SMNVEV (reference sequence). V was pared by 1 base and J by 1 base, with 9 bases of the junction left unmatched. This CDR3 contains 17 residues. CDR3 protein: CASSLWSPRGTNTEAFF. CDR3 DNA sequence: TGTGCCAGCAGTTTATGGTCCCCCAGGGGGACGAACACTGAAGCTTTCTTT.

The CDR3 nucleotides read TGCGCCAGCAGCCTCGAGTACAATCAGCCCCAGCATTTT. Translating it yields CASSLEYNQPQHF. The chain combines TRBV5-1 with TRBJ1-5; D unresolved. V lost 4 bases and J 3 bases, leaving 8 bases between the germline ends. Germline CDR1 and CDR2: SGHRS and YFSETQ. The CDR3 is 13 amino acids.

In nucleotides, the CDR3 is TGTGCCAGCAGCTTGGCCAGGCACAACGAGCAGTACTTC. It encodes CASSLARHNEQYF. The rearrangement links TRBV5-4 to TRBJ2-7; D call uncertain. The CDR3 is 13 amino acids. The V and J ends lost 0 bases and 5 bases respectively, with 9 bases between them. The germline V gene encodes CDR1 SGHNT and CDR2 YYREEE (reference sequence).

This chain uses TRBV3-1 (or the pseudogene TRBV3-2) with TRBJ1-5; 7 bases line up with TRBD1. This CDR3 region has 16 residues. After removal of 4 bases from V and 2 bases from J, the junction contained 8 bases not matched to a gene. From germline, CDR1 is LGHDT and CDR2 YNNKEL (reference sequence). The CDR3 reads CASSPGGLFGNQPQHF. CDR3 DNA sequence: TGTGCCAGCAGCCCAGGGGGGTTGTTTGGCAATCAGCCCCAGCATTTT.

Comment on this clone: This specimen includes other DNA sequences encoding the same CDR3. This rearrangement joins TRBV15 to TRBJ2-1; D might be TRBD2 (5 bases). Trimming removed 0 bases from V and 7 bases from J, with 13 bases in between. Germline CDR1 and CDR2: LNHNV and YYDKDF (reference sequence). This CDR3 spans 15 amino acids. The CDR3 loop is CATSRDRGLDNEQFF. The CDR3 bases are TGTGCCACCAGCAGAGATAGAGGACTGGATAATGAGCAGTTCTTC.

The chain couples TRBV4-1 to TRBJ2-3; TRBD2 agrees at 11 bases. This CDR3 has 19 residues. The J segment lost 7 bases and the V segment lost 0 bases, leaving 15 bases of the junction unmatched. Germline CDR1 reads MGHRA; CDR2 reads YSYEKL. The CDR3 bases are TGCGCCAGCAGCCAAGATCTAGCGGGGGGCCTCTCCACACGCAATACGCAGTATTTT. Its translation is CASSQDLAGGLSTRNTQYF.

The chain uses TRBV28 and TRBJ1-4; a weak D match, TRBD1 (6 bases). The germline V gene encodes CDR1 MDHEN and CDR2 SYDVKM. This CDR3 spans 15 amino acids. Trimming pared 6 bases from V and 8 bases from J, leaving 19 bases between. The CDR3 bases are TGTGCCAGCAGCCCAACAGGGCCCGCTCGCGAAAAACTGTTTTTT. Its translation is CASSPTGPAREKLFF.

This rearrangement joins TRBV5-1 to TRBJ2-5; either TRBD1 or TRBD2 may fit D (5 bases each). Germline V CDR1 and CDR2: SGHRS, YFSETQ. This CDR3 contains 14 residues. Trimming cost V 3 bases and J 7 bases, with 16 bases left between them. The CDR3 is CASSSRGEGWTQYF. DNA for the CDR3: TGCGCCAGCAGCTCACGAGGAGAGGGGTGGACCCAGTACTTC. Based on the CDR3 plus reference TRBV5-1 and TRBJ2-5, the full variable domain is KAGVTQTPRYLIKTRGQQVTLSCSPISGHRSVSWYQQTPGQGLQFLFEYFSETQRNKGNFPGRFSGRQFSNSRSEMNVSTLELGDSALYLCASSSRGEGWTQYFGPGTRLLVL.

V and J are TRBV28 and TRBJ2-1; 10 bases match TRBD2. Germline CDR1 MDHEN, CDR2 SYDVKM. J gave up 4 bases and V 7 bases, and 13 bases lay outside the gene matches. The CDR3 is 17 amino acids. The CDR3 nucleotides read TGTGCCAGCATAGCGGGAGGACAAGGAGCCCATTACAATGAGCAGTTCTTC. Translated: CASIAGGQGAHYNEQFF.

The rearrangement uses TRBV6-4 and TRBJ1-1; D may be TRBD1 (5 bases). CDR3 size: 14 residues. V lost 7 bases, J lost 1 base, and 13 bases lay in between. The germline gives CDR1 MRHNA, CDR2 SNTAGT. CDR3 in DNA: TGTGCCAGCAAACCCGGGACGGGGAACACTGAAGCTTTCTTT. Protein sequence: CASKPGTGNTEAFF.

The V call is TRBV29-1, the J call TRBJ1-1, with D perhaps TRBD1 (6 bases). CDR1 is SQVTM, CDR2 ANQGSEA, per germline. The CDR3 length is 15 residues. V was clipped by 3 bases and J by 6 bases, with 20 bases between them. CDR3 residues: CSVDPGRGEVAEAFF. The CDR3 DNA sequence: TGCAGCGTTGATCCGGGGAGGGGGGAGGTTGCTGAAGCTTTCTTT.

Only one count was recorded for this clone. Here the CDR3 DNA reads TGTGCCAGCAGTTACACGAGGACAGGGGGCGCAGATACGCAGTATTTT. This codes for CASSYTRTGGADTQYF. The chain couples TRBV6-5 to TRBJ2-3, with 11 bases aligning to TRBD1. Trimming removed 2 bases from V and 4 bases from J; junction bases left unmatched: 5. CDR1 and CDR2 from the germline V gene are MNHEY and SVGAGI. There are 16 residues in the CDR3.

The V gene is TRBV19, the J gene TRBJ2-5; TRBD2 agrees at 10 bases. The CDR3 is 15 amino acids. Germline loops: CDR1 LNHDA, CDR2 SQIVND (reference sequence). J gave up 6 bases and V 0 bases, and 4 bases lay outside the gene matches. CDR3 region: CASSIEAGGLQTQYF. Here the CDR3 DNA reads TGTGCCAGTAGTATAGAAGCGGGGGGGCTGCAGACCCAGTACTTC.

The chain employs TRBV5-4 and TRBJ1-1; D not resolved. With 0 bases removed from V and 1 base from J, the gap between germline ends came to 13 bases. There are 16 residues in the CDR3. The V gene's germline CDR1 is SGHNT and CDR2 YYREEE (reference sequence). The CDR3 is CASSLAGGQRNTEAFF. As DNA, the CDR3 is TGTGCCAGCAGCTTGGCGGGCGGCCAAAGGAACACTGAAGCTTTCTTT.

This rearrangement joins TRBV27 to TRBJ1-1; maybe TRBD1 (5 bases). The V end lost 5 bases, the J end lost 0 bases, and 13 bases lay between the germline ends. The length of the CDR3 is 15 residues. Per germline, CDR1 MNHEY and CDR2 SMNVEV (reference sequence). The CDR3 loop is CASSKQATMNTEAFF. In DNA, the CDR3 is TGTGCCAGCAGTAAACAGGCGACCATGAACACTGAAGCTTTCTTT.

The V call is TRBV5-4, the J call TRBJ2-4; D is possibly TRBD1 (5 bases). Germline V gene data show CDR1 as SGHNT and CDR2 as YYREEE (reference sequence). The ends were cut back, 4 bases at V and 4 bases at J, with 18 bases in the middle. This CDR3 spans 16 amino acids. CDR3: CASSPELIAGKNIQYF. CDR3 DNA sequence: TGTGCCAGCAGCCCGGAGCTTATCGCAGGGAAAAACATTCAGTACTTC.